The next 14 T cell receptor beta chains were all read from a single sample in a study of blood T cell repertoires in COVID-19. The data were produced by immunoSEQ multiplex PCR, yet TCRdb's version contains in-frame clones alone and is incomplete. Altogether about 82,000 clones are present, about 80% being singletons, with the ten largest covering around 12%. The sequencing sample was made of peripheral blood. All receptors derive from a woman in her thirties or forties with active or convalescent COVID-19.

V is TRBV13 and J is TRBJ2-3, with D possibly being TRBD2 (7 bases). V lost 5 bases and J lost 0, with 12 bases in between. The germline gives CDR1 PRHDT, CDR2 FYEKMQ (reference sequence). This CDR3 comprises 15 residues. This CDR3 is CASSLRGGSTDTQYF. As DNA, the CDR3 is TGTGCCAGCAGCCTAAGGGGGGGAAGCACAGATACGCAGTATTTT.

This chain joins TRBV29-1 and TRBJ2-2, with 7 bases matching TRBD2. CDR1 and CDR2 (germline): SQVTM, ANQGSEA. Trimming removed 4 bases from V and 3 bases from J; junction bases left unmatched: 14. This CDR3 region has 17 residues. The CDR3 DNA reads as TGCAGCGTTGTTATCCTAGCGGAAAAAGGGTACACCGGGGAGCTGTTTTTT. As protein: CSVVILAEKGYTGELFF.

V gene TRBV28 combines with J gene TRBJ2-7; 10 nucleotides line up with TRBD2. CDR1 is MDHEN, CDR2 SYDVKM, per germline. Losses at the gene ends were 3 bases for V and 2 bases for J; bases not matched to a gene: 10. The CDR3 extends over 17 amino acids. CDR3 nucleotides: TGTGCCAGCAGTTTGGCTAGCGGGAGCCAGATTACCTACGAGCAGTACTTC. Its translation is CASSLASGSQITYEQYF.

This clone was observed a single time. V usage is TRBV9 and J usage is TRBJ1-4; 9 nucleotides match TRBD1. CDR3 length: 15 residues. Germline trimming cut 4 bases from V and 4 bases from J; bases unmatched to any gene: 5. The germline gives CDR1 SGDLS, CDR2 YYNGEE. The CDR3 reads CASSPQGANNEKLFF. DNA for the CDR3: TGTGCCAGCAGCCCACAGGGGGCGAATAATGAAAAACTGTTTTTT.

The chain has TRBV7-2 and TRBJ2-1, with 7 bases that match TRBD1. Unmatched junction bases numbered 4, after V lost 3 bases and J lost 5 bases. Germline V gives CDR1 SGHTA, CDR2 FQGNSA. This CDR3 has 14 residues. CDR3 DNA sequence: TGTGCCAGCAGCTTGACAGGGTTCCACAATGAGCAGTTCTTC. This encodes CASSLTGFHNEQFF.

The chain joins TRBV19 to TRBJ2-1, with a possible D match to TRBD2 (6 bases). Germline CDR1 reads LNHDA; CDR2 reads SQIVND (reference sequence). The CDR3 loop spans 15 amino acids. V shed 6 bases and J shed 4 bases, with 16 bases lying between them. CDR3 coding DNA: TGTGCCAGTAGCACCAAGGGACTTCCATACAATGAGCAGTTCTTC. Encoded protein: CASSTKGLPYNEQFF.

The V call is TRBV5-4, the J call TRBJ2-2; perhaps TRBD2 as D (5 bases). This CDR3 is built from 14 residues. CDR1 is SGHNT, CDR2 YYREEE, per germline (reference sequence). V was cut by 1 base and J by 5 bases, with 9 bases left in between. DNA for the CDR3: TGTGCCAGCAGCTTGCCAGGAGGAACCGGGGAGCTGTTTTTT. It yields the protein CASSLPGGTGELFF.

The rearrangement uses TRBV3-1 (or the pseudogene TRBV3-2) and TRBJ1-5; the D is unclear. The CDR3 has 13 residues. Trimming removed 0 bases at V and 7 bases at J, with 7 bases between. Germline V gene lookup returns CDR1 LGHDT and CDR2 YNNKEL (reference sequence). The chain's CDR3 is CASSQDFRQPQHF. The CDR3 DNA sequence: TGTGCCAGCAGCCAAGATTTCCGGCAGCCCCAGCATTTT.

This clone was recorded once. The CDR3 sequence: CAGGGRLSSYEQYF. The CDR3 DNA is TGTGCCGGAGGCGGCAGGCTGAGCTCCTACGAGCAGTACTTC. The chain links TRBV30 to TRBJ2-7, with D tentatively TRBD2 (5 bases). The CDR3 contains 14 residues. Germline CDR1 reads GTSNPN; CDR2 reads SVGIG (reference sequence). Trimming left V 8 bases short and J 0 bases short, with 17 bases between. The entire variable domain, with the rest obtained from reference TRBV30 and TRBJ2-7, is as follows: SQTIHQWPATLVQPVGSPLSLECTVEGTSNPNLYWYRQAAGRGLQLLFYSVGIGQISSEVPQNLSASRPQDRQFILSSKKLLLSDSGFYLCAGGGRLSSYEQYFGPGTRLTVT.

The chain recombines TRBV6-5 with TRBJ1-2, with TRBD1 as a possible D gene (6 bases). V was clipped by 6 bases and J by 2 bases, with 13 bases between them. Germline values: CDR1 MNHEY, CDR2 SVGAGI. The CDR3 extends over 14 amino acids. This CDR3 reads CASSPWGQNYGYTF. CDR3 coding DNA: TGTGCCAGCAGCCCCTGGGGACAAAACTATGGCTACACCTTC.

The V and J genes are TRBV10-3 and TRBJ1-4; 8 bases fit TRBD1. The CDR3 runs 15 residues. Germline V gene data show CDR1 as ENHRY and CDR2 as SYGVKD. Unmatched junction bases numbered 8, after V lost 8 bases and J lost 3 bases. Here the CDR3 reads CAIRAGGSPNEKLFF. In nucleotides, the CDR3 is TGTGCCATCCGAGCAGGGGGCAGCCCTAATGAAAAACTGTTTTTT.

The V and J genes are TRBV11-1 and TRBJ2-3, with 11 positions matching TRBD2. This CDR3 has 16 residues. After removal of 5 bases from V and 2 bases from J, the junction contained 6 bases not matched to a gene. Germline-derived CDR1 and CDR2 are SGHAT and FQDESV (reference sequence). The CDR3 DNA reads TGTGCCAGCAGCCCTGGGACTAGCGGTCACACAGATACGCAGTATTTT. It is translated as CASSPGTSGHTDTQYF.

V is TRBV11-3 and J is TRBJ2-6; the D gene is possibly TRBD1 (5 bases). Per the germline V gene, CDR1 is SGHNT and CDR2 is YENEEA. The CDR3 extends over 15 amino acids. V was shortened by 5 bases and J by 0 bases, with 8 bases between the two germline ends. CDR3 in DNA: TGTGCCAGCAGCACCCAGGGCTCTGGGGCCAACGTCCTGACTTTC. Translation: CASSTQGSGANVLTF.

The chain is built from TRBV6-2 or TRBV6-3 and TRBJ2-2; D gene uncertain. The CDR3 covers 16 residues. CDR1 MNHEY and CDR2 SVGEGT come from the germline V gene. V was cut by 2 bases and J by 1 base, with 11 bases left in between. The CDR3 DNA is TGTGCCAGCAGTTACGGTGGCAGTGGGAACACCGGGGAGCTGTTTTTT. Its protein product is CASSYGGSGNTGELFF.